These T cell receptor beta chains were read from a single sample in a study of control samples from healthy donors and cancer patients. The method was immunoSEQ multiplex PCR; TCRdb's version includes in-frame clones alone and lacks a portion of them. The sample yields fewer than 200,000 clones, 90% to 95% seen once. Sequenced: blood. Receptors originate from a man younger than 30 in good health. CDR3s leave out the opening cysteine and the closing phenylalanine or tryptophan. The order of the fields is clone size, J gene, D gene, CDR3 length, V gene, CDR3 protein. A D gene is named only where the DNA matches it firmly. Some rows mark clone size as missing; the rest say once, few, many or name a class of expanded clone.

once | TRBJ1-1 | NA | 12 | TRBV29-1 | SVVVRPGNTEAF
NA | TRBJ1-2 | NA | 11 | TRBV12-3/TRBV12-4 | ASSLDSNYGYT
NA | TRBJ2-6 | NA | 11 | TRBV6-2/TRBV6-3 | ASSYSVANVLT
NA | TRBJ1-5 | NA | 17 | TRBV18 | ASSPMAGLGFYSNQPQH
NA | TRBJ2-5 | NA | 9 | TRBV2 | ASSLQETQY
NA | TRBJ1-1 | NA | 11 | TRBV10-3 | AIRGSLNTEAF
NA | TRBJ2-5 | TRBD1 | 12 | TRBV5-1 | ASSFGRGRETQY
NA | TRBJ1-4 | NA | 10 | TRBV20-1 | SASSEGPGVF
NA | TRBJ2-3 | TRBD1 | 13 | TRBV2 | ASSQQGRGTDTQY
NA | TRBJ2-7 | TRBD2 | 13 | TRBV6-4 | ASRALAGPSYEQY
NA | TRBJ1-2 | TRBD1 | 13 | TRBV2 | ASSGGQNDNYGYT
NA | TRBJ2-7 | TRBD2 | 15 | TRBV5-1 | ASSLTPGTSETYEQY
NA | TRBJ1-4 | NA | 14 | TRBV24-1 | ATSEGGTPTNEKLF
NA | TRBJ1-1 | NA | 10 | TRBV3-1/TRBV3-2 | ASSQQGSEAF
NA | TRBJ2-7 | NA | 12 | TRBV19 | ASSFSAVTYEQY
NA | TRBJ1-6 | NA | 14 | TRBV2 | ASRRSAANYNSPLH
NA | TRBJ1-2 | NA | 13 | TRBV19 | ASSIEAGANYGYT
NA | TRBJ1-5 | TRBD1 | 13 | TRBV28 | ASSFAGGPNQPQH
NA | TRBJ2-3 | NA | 14 | TRBV7-8 | ASSPWAGAGTDTQY
once | TRBJ2-3 | NA | 13 | TRBV10-1 | ASSDRGGITDTQY
NA | TRBJ2-5 | NA | 10 | TRBV19 | ASSPKGETQY
NA | TRBJ2-7 | NA | 11 | TRBV2 | ATRKGRDYEQY
NA | TRBJ1-6 | TRBD1 | 14 | TRBV7-8 | ASSGGQGEYNSPLH
NA | TRBJ1-6 | NA | 12 | TRBV6-5 | ASSTFEANSPLH
NA | TRBJ2-3 | TRBD2 | 16 | TRBV9 | ASSVGPQAGLSTDTQY
NA | TRBJ2-7 | NA | 13 | TRBV5-6 | ASSLAFSPSYEQY
NA | TRBJ1-6 | NA | 13 | TRBV25-1 | ASSEFGGVNSPLH
NA | TRBJ1-5 | TRBD1 | 13 | TRBV3-1/TRBV3-2 | ASSHGLQGGQPQH
NA | TRBJ2-1 | TRBD1 | 13 | TRBV6-5 | ASKTGQSSYNEQF
once | TRBJ1-5 | NA | 16 | TRBV12-5 | ASGRGQLGSNSNQPQH
few | TRBJ1-6 | TRBD1 | 15 | TRBV4-1 | ASSQDLMGQGGSPLH
NA | TRBJ2-5 | TRBD1 | 14 | TRBV5-1 | ASSFGQGAAQETQY
NA | TRBJ2-2 | TRBD2 | 15 | TRBV24-1 | ATSDQPGTSGAGELF